A single sample is the source of the 5 T cell receptor beta chains below, sequenced in a study of cytotoxic CD8 clonotypes in ibrutinib-treated CLL. TCRdb's copy holds only in-frame clones and misses some; the assay was immunoSEQ multiplex PCR. The data show roughly 200,000 clones, about four fifths seen once. The material was PBMCs, obtained after 12 months of ibrutinib treatment. The receptors were gathered from a human donor with chronic lymphocytic leukemia.

The table lists this clone with a few counts. The chain links TRBV2 to TRBJ1-5; D is uncertain. Germline loops: CDR1 SNHLY, CDR2 FYNNEI. The CDR3 extends over 14 amino acids. V was cut by 3 bases and J by 5 bases, with 11 bases left in between. The CDR3 loop is CASSDPRVDQPQHF. The CDR3 DNA reads TGTGCCAGCAGTGACCCCCGGGTGGATCAGCCCCAGCATTTT.

The chain is built from TRBV19 and TRBJ1-2; no clear D gene. From germline, CDR1 is LNHDA and CDR2 SQIVND (reference sequence). The CDR3 sequence is 13 residues long. Trimming shortened V by 8 bases and J by 0 bases, and 10 bases separated the two germline ends. CDR3 DNA: TGTGCCAGTGCTGCGACTGCTAACTATGGCTACACCTTC. It translates to CASAATANYGYTF. Supplemented by reference TRBV19 and TRBJ1-2, the full variable domain reads DGGITQSPKYLFRKEGQNVTLSCEQNLNHDAMYWYRQDPGQGLRLIYYSQIVNDFQKGDIAEGYSVSREKKESFPLTVTSAQKNPTAFYLCASAATANYGYTFGSGTRLTVV.

The chain recombines TRBV25-1 with TRBJ1-2; no clear D gene. Germline-derived CDR1 and CDR2 are MGHDK and SYGVNS. The CDR3 length is 12 residues. With 9 bases removed from V and 8 bases from J, the gap between germline ends came to 16 bases. Written as DNA, the CDR3 is TGTGCCAGTCAGACGGGGTTGGGCGGCTACACCTTC. It is translated as CASQTGLGGYTF.

This chain joins TRBV7-9 and TRBJ2-2; D uncertain. The CDR3 extends over 13 amino acids. Germline-derived CDR1 and CDR2 are SEHNR and FQNEAQ (reference sequence). V gave up 5 bases and J gave up 9 bases, with 13 bases separating them. In DNA, the CDR3 is TGTGCCAGCAGCCGCTTAAATAAGAGGGAGCTGTTTTTT. Its protein is CASSRLNKRELFF.

This rearrangement joins TRBV19 to TRBJ2-1; TRBD2 is a possible D gene (6 bases). From germline, CDR1 is LNHDA and CDR2 SQIVND (reference sequence). The CDR3 loop spans 16 amino acids. Trimming pared 9 bases from V and 4 bases from J, leaving 22 bases between. DNA of the CDR3: TGTGCCAGCGCGATGCGCGGGGCGGGACGTTACAATGAGCAGTTCTTC. Translating gives CASAMRGAGRYNEQFF. Based on the CDR3 plus reference TRBV19 and TRBJ2-1, the full variable domain is DGGITQSPKYLFRKEGQNVTLSCEQNLNHDAMYWYRQDPGQGLRLIYYSQIVNDFQKGDIAEGYSVSREKKESFPLTVTSAQKNPTAFYLCASAMRGAGRYNEQFFGPGTRLTVL.